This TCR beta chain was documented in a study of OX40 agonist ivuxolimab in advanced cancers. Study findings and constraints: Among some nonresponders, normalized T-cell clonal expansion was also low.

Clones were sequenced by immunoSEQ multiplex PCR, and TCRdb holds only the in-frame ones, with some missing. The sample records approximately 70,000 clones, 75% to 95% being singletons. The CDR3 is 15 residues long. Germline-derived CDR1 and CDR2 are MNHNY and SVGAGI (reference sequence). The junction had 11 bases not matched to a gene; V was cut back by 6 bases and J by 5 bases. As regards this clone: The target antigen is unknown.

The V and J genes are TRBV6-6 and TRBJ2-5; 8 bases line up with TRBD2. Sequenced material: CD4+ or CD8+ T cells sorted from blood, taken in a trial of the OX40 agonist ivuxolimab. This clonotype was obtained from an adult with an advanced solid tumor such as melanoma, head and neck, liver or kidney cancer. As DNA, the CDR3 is TGTGCCAGCAGCCCGGGACTAGGGGCTTTGGAGACCCAGTACTTC. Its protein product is CASSPGLGALETQYF.